A selection of T cell receptor beta chains follows, all from one sample in a study of T-cell reconstitution after alpha-beta-depleted transplantation in children. TCRdb redid the calling of the PCR reads with MiXCR, one entry per CDR3 protein. The sample has fewer than 750,000 distinct CDR3 sequences; over 20% are singletons. The specimen was PBMCs, collected before TCRalphabeta/CD19-depleted stem cell transplant. The receptors stem from a boy in the first two years of life with Wiskott-Aldrich syndrome, due to receive a stem cell transplant. Both conserved end residues are part of each CDR3. The D gene is left open where the match is weak.

.	TRBV10-1	TRBJ2-5	CASSESNSETQYF
.	TRBV5-1	TRBJ2-3	CASSLAVIGGYTDTQYF
.	TRBV4-2	TRBJ2-1	CASSQGLSEWIRNEQFF
TRBD2	TRBV4-2	TRBJ2-1	CASSHRDGYLAGGSHEQFF
.	TRBV15	TRBJ2-1	CATSRASGVNNEQFF
.	TRBV12-3/TRBV12-4	TRBJ1-2	CASSFEYGRSYGYTF
.	TRBV6-2/TRBV6-3	TRBJ1-1	CASCRREANTEAFF
TRBD2	TRBV5-5	TRBJ2-5	CASSLPLAGEETQYF
TRBD1	TRBV25-1	TRBJ2-7	CASSGEQGADDEQYF
.	TRBV27	TRBJ2-7	CASRPGALRF
TRBD1	TRBV20-1	TRBJ1-5	CSAGARGRPQHF
TRBD1	TRBV20-1	TRBJ2-1	CSARGQGTNEQFF
.	TRBV28	TRBJ1-3	CASRRWAAGNTIYF
.	TRBV6-1	TRBJ1-5	CASRVGRNNQPQHF
TRBD2	TRBV9	TRBJ2-1	CASSTEGLAGLGNEQFF
.	TRBV6-1	TRBJ2-1	CASSGDNIEQFF
TRBD1	TRBV20-1	TRBJ2-2	CSASDRGTNTGELFF
TRBD2	TRBV20-1	TRBJ2-7	CSATGLAGRYEQYF
.	TRBV7-9	TRBJ2-7	CASSLSAYEQYF
.	TRBV5-1	TRBJ2-3	CASSLLQGEDTQYF
TRBD2	TRBV4-1	TRBJ2-7	CASSQEELVVTSGISYEQYF
TRBD2	TRBV6-2/TRBV6-3	TRBJ2-1	CASSYSARTSILNEQFF
TRBD2	TRBV20-1	TRBJ2-5	CSASGRFAETQYF
TRBD1	TRBV7-2	TRBJ1-2	CASLDRDYGYTF
TRBD2	TRBV29-1	TRBJ2-7	CSVARDYLPYEQYF
TRBD2	TRBV9	TRBJ2-3	CASSLTSGITDTQYF
.	TRBV20-1	TRBJ2-2	CSASVLRGGTGELFF
.	TRBV4-1	TRBJ1-6	CASSQEGLSSYNSPLHF
.	TRBV11-1	TRBJ2-3	CASSLELGTDTQYF
TRBD2	TRBV20-1	TRBJ2-7	CSARVGAGAYEQYF
.	TRBV12-3/TRBV12-4	TRBJ2-1	CASSLSQVNNEQFF
.	TRBV20-1	TRBJ1-1	CSASWLFPLELKNTEAFF
TRBD1	TRBV5-1	TRBJ1-1	CASSPTGTGAGTEAFF
.	TRBV29-1	TRBJ1-4	CSFRTANEKLFF
TRBD1	TRBV5-1	TRBJ2-1	CASSERVRGNEQFF
TRBD1	TRBV15	TRBJ1-5	CATSRGFRGNNQPQHF
.	TRBV5-1	TRBJ1-1	CASSFTVRRENTEAFF
.	TRBV20-1	TRBJ2-7	CSARWGSVNEQYF
TRBD2	TRBV12-3/TRBV12-4	TRBJ2-2	CASSLRLAAHTGELFF
.	TRBV29-1	TRBJ2-5	CSVAPGGHQETQYF
.	TRBV29-1	TRBJ2-3	CSVDSPSTDTQYF